A single sample is the source of the 19 T cell receptor beta chains below, sequenced in a study of chemoradiotherapy in HPV16-positive cancers. Assay used: immunoSEQ multiplex PCR; TCRdb lists only in-frame clones, some missing. Of some 9,600 clones listed, 65% to 70% are singletons. The specimen was collected from a patient who underwent chemoradiotherapy. These receptors came from a human donor with HPV-associated anogenital cancer.

The chain has TRBV4-3 and TRBJ2-7; D possibly corresponds to TRBD2 (6 bases). The V end was cut by 3 bases, the J end by 3 bases, with 15 bases between. The CDR3 is made up of 15 amino acids. The V gene's germline CDR1 is LGHNA and CDR2 YSLEER. This CDR3 reads CASSQDYQTSYEQYF. Written as DNA, the CDR3 is TGCGCCAGCAGCCAGGACTACCAGACCAGCTACGAGCAGTACTTC.

The rearrangement links TRBV10-3 to TRBJ2-1, with TRBD1 identical over 8 bases. The CDR3 covers 15 residues. Germline V CDR1 and CDR2: ENHRY, SYGVKD. V gave up 3 bases and J gave up 3 bases; unmatched junction bases: 4. CDR3 nucleotide sequence: TGTGCCATCAGTGATGCCGGGACAGGCTACAATGAGCAGTTCTTC. Residues: CAISDAGTGYNEQFF.

The CDR3 bases are TGTGCCAGCAGTTTGACTAGCGGGAACATTCAGTACTTC. This encodes CASSLTSGNIQYF. The chain couples TRBV28 to TRBJ2-4, with 10 bases that match TRBD2. With 3 bases clipped from V and 7 bases from J, the junction kept 0 bases outside the gene matches. Germline CDR1 is MDHEN and CDR2 is SYDVKM. The CDR3 extends over 13 amino acids.

The chain carries TRBV4-1 and TRBJ2-1; 9 nucleotides align to TRBD2. V dropped 0 bases and J dropped 10; count of bases not matched to a gene: 10. Germline V gene data show CDR1 as MGHRA and CDR2 as YSYEKL. The CDR3 sequence is 16 residues long. The CDR3 reads CASSQDWAGGPREQFF. CDR3 DNA sequence: TGCGCCAGCAGCCAAGATTGGGCGGGGGGGCCCAGGGAGCAGTTCTTC.

The chain carries TRBV11-1 and TRBJ1-1; D possibly corresponds to TRBD1 (5 bases). Between the trimmed V and J ends, which lost 2 bases and 0 bases, there was a span of 7 bases. CDR1 is SGHAT, CDR2 FQDESV, per germline (reference sequence). This CDR3 comprises 14 residues. DNA for the CDR3: TGTGCCAGCAGCTTAAACAGGATGAACACTGAAGCTTTCTTT. Protein product: CASSLNRMNTEAFF.

This rearrangement joins TRBV7-2 to TRBJ1-3; D is uncertain. There are 15 residues in the CDR3. V was clipped by 4 bases and J by 2 bases, with 12 bases between them. Germline lookup yields CDR1 SGHTA and CDR2 FQGNSA. The CDR3 loop is CASSSRHGTGNTIYF. The CDR3 DNA reads as TGTGCCAGCAGCTCCAGACATGGAACTGGAAACACCATATATTTT.

This chain joins TRBV19 and TRBJ2-2; 9 bases map to TRBD1. Germline CDR1 is LNHDA and CDR2 is SQIVND (reference sequence). V shed 4 bases, J shed 5 bases, and the junction held 14 bases outside the gene matches. The CDR3 runs to 18 residues. CDR3 nucleotide sequence: TGTGCCAGTAGTACCCGGGACAGGGTCATCTCGAGGACCGGGGAGCTGTTTTTT. Protein product: CASSTRDRVISRTGELFF.

The chain joins TRBV28 to TRBJ2-2; D gene unclear. CDR3 length: 14 residues. Trimming shortened V by 5 bases and J by 0 bases, and 7 bases separated the two germline ends. Germline CDR1 and CDR2: MDHEN and SYDVKM. This CDR3 is CASSRASNTGELFF. The DNA for the CDR3 is TGTGCCAGCAGTAGGGCTTCGAACACCGGGGAGCTGTTTTTT.

This clone was seen a single time. V usage is TRBV7-8 and J usage is TRBJ1-1, with 10 bases that match TRBD1. This CDR3 is 17 amino acids long. Trimming removed 7 bases from V and 3 bases from J; junction bases left unmatched: 14. Per the germline V gene, CDR1 is SGHVS and CDR2 is FQNEAQ. The CDR3 protein is CASIPPGQGFLYTEAFF. CDR3 nucleotide sequence: TGTGCCAGCATTCCACCGGGACAGGGGTTCTTGTACACTGAAGCTTTCTTT.

V and J are TRBV7-7 and TRBJ2-7; 8 bases line up with TRBD1. Per the germline V gene, CDR1 is SSHAT and CDR2 is FNYEAQ (reference sequence). The CDR3 runs to 14 residues. V was pared by 6 bases and J by 4 bases, with 8 bases of the junction left unmatched. The CDR3 is CASSWGTGNYEQYF. CDR3 DNA: TGTGCCAGCAGTTGGGGGACAGGCAATTACGAGCAGTACTTC.

This chain joins TRBV10-3 and TRBJ2-3, with TRBD2 identical over 10 bases. Germline V gene data show CDR1 as ENHRY and CDR2 as SYGVKD. The CDR3 extends over 15 amino acids. V trimming: 10 bases; J trimming: 3 bases; junction bases outside the gene matches: 10. This CDR3 reads CATRAVAGGTDTQYF. The CDR3 coding sequence is TGTGCCACGAGGGCGGTAGCGGGGGGTACAGATACGCAGTATTTT.

A few counts support this clone. A read error may produce the germline difference seen at one junction end. CDR3 nucleotide sequence: TGCTGTTTGTGGGGAGCTAACTATGGCTACACCTTC. Protein product: CCLWGANYGYTF. The V call is TRBV6-1, the J call TRBJ1-2, with no clear D. The CDR3 has 12 residues. Germline V CDR1 and CDR2: MNHNS, SASEGT.

The table lists this clone with a few counts. The chain couples TRBV4-3 to TRBJ1-2; TRBD1 might be the D (5 bases). This CDR3 is built from 16 residues. Germline CDR1 reads LGHNA; CDR2 reads YSLEER. The germline V and J ends were trimmed by 0 bases and 5 bases, with 16 bases remaining between them. CDR3 in amino acids: CASSQDRGVLGYGYTF. Written as DNA, the CDR3 is TGCGCCAGCAGCCAAGATCGAGGGGTGTTGGGGTATGGCTACACCTTC.

J is TRBJ1-1 and V is TRBV15, with unresolved D. V shed 0 bases and J shed 9 bases, with 11 bases lying between them. CDR1 LNHNV and CDR2 YYDKDF come from the germline V gene (reference sequence). The CDR3 is made up of 13 amino acids. The DNA of the CDR3 is TGTGCCACCAGCAGAGAGTCGCGGACCCAAGCTTTCTTT. Translation: CATSRESRTQAFF.

This clone is classed as medium-sized. The J gene is TRBJ1-5, the V gene TRBV19; D gene ambiguous. Trimming stripped 6 bases from V and 4 bases from J, with 16 bases between. CDR1 and CDR2 from the germline V gene are LNHDA and SQIVND (reference sequence). The CDR3 loop spans 15 amino acids. The CDR3 DNA is TGTGCCAGTAGCCTCCCGCGAACGGAAAATCAGCCCCAGCATTTT. Its translation is CASSLPRTENQPQHF.

The V gene is TRBV29-1, the J gene TRBJ2-3, with D possibly matching TRBD1 (5 bases). CDR3 length: 12 residues. V was cut by 4 bases and J by 5 bases, with 10 bases left in between. Germline V gene data show CDR1 as SQVTM and CDR2 as ANQGSEA. CDR3 in amino acids: CSVARVGDTQYF. Here the CDR3 DNA reads TGCAGCGTTGCCAGGGTGGGAGATACGCAGTATTTT.

The CDR3 DNA follows: TGTGCCATCAGTGAGTCGCGGGGTGAAGGAGCTTTCTTT. Its protein is CAISESRGEGAFF. The V call is TRBV10-3, the J call TRBJ1-1; D remains unclear. V lost 0 bases to trimming and J lost 10 bases, with 12 bases between them. The CDR3 spans 13 residues. Germline loops: CDR1 ENHRY, CDR2 SYGVKD.

The rearrangement links TRBV5-1 to TRBJ1-1, with D maybe TRBD1 (6 bases). Germline loops: CDR1 SGHRS, CDR2 YFSETQ. V lost 4 bases, J lost 2 bases, and 27 bases lay in between. The CDR3 contains 19 residues. CDR3 nucleotides: TGCGCCAGCAGCCCCCATCTCACAGGGCTCATTCCCCCCAACACTGAAGCTTTCTTT. Protein product: CASSPHLTGLIPPNTEAFF.

This clone was detected a few times. The gene calls are TRBV2 and TRBJ1-2, with 7 nucleotides matching TRBD1. V was pared by 6 bases and J by 5 bases, with 6 bases of the junction left unmatched. Germline lookup yields CDR1 SNHLY and CDR2 FYNNEI. The length of the CDR3 is 13 residues. CDR3 residues: CASSRTGEYGYTF. Here the CDR3 DNA reads TGTGCCAGCAGCCGGACAGGAGAATATGGCTACACCTTC.